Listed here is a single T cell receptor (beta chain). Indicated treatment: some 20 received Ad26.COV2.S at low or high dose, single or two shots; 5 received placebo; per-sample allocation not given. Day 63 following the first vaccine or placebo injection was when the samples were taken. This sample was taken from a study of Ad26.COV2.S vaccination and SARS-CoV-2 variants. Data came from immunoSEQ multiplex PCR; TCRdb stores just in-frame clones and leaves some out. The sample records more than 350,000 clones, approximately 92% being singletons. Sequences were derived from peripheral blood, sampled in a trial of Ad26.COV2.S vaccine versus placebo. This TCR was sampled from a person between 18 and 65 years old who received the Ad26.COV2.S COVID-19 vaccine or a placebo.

The CDR3, as DNA: TGCAGTGCTAGTGCCGGGGTCTATGGCTACACCTTC. This encodes CSASAGVYGYTF. The chain uses TRBV20-1 and TRBJ1-2, with no clear D. This CDR3 region has 12 residues. Germline loops: CDR1 DFQATT, CDR2 SNEGSKA (reference sequence). V lost 3 bases and J 4 bases, leaving 9 bases between the germline ends.